Here is one TCR beta chain with its context. This sample was taken from a study of T cell changes during pregnancy in multiple sclerosis. Assay: immunoSEQ multiplex PCR; the TCRdb copy retains only in-frame clones and omits some. The sample contains 45,000 to 65,000 clones, around 94% of which appear only once. V lost 0 bases and J lost 4, with 10 bases in between. CDR1 is MNHEY and CDR2 is SMNVEV in the germline V gene (reference sequence). The CDR3 length is 15 residues. The sequence was collected from a female donor with multiple sclerosis, enrolled in a pregnancy study. The chain has TRBV27 and TRBJ1-3, with a possible D match to TRBD1 (6 bases). The sequenced sample was CD8+ T cells from peripheral blood mononuclear cells, obtained in the third trimester of pregnancy. The CDR3 reads CASSLSVRGGNTIYF. In DNA form, the CDR3 reads TGTGCCAGCAGTTTATCTGTTAGGGGGGGAAACACCATATATTTT.